This T cell receptor beta chain came from a study of Ad26.COV2.S vaccination and SARS-CoV-2 variants. The repertoire was sequenced with immunoSEQ multiplex PCR; TCRdb's copy has only in-frame clones and lacks some. Of about 350,000 clones in the sample, about 85% were seen once. Sample treatment: some 20 received Ad26.COV2.S at low or high dose, single or two shots; a few received placebo; per-sample allocation not given. Following the first vaccine or placebo injection, samples were taken on day 63. Source: peripheral blood, taken in a trial of Ad26.COV2.S vaccine versus placebo. This clonotype was sampled from a person between 18 and 65 years old who received the Ad26.COV2.S COVID-19 vaccine or a placebo.

CDR3 sequence (DNA): TGTGCCTGGAGTGCTAGCGGGAGGGACGATACGCAGTATTTT. Translating gives CAWSASGRDDTQYF. The chain couples TRBV30 to TRBJ2-3; 12 bases line up with TRBD2. V shed 1 base and J 6 bases; nucleotides not matched to a gene: 2. CDR3 length: 14 residues. CDR1 and CDR2 from the germline V gene are GTSNPN and SVGIG (reference sequence).